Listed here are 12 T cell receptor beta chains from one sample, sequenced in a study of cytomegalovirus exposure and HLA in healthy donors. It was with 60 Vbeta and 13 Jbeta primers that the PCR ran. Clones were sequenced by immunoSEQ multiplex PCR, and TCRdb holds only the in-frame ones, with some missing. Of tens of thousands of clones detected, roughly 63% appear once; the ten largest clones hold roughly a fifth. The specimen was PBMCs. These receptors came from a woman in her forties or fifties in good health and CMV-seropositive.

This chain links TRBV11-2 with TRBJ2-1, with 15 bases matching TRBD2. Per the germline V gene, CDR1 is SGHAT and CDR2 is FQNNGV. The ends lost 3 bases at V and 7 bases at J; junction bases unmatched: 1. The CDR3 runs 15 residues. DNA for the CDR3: TGTGCCAGCAGCTTCGGGACTAGCGGGGGGAATGAGCAGTTCTTC. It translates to CASSFGTSGGNEQFF.

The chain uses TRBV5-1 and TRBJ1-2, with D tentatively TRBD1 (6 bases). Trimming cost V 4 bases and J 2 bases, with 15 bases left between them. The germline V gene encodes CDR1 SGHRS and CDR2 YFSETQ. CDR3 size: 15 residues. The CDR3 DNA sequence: TGCGCCAGCAGCGGAACAGGGTTTGCGAACTATGGCTACACCTTC. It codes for CASSGTGFANYGYTF.

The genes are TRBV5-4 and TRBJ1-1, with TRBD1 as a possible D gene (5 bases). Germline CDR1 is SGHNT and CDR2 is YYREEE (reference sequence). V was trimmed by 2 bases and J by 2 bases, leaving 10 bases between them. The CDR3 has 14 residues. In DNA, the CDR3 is TGTGCCAGCAGCTTCAGGACACAAAACACTGAAGCTTTCTTT. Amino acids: CASSFRTQNTEAFF.

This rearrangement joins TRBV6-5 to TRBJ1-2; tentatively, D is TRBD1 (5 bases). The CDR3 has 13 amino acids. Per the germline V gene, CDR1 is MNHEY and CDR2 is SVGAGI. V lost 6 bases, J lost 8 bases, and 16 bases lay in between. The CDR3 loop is CASRNPPGDGYTF. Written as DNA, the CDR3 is TGTGCCAGCAGAAACCCTCCGGGGGACGGCTACACCTTC.

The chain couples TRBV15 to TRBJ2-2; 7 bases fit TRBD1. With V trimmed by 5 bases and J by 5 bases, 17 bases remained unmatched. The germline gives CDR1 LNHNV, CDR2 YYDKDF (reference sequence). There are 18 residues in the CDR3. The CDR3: CATSSRNDRVGKTGELFF. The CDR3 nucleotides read TGTGCCACCAGCTCAAGGAACGACAGGGTGGGAAAAACCGGGGAGCTGTTTTTT. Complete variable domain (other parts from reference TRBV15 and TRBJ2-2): DAMVIQNPRYQVTQFGKPVTLSCSQTLNHNVMYWYQQKSSQAPKLLFHYYDKDFNNEADTPDNFQSRRPNTSFCFLDIRSPGLGDTAMYLCATSSRNDRVGKTGELFFGEGSRLTVL.

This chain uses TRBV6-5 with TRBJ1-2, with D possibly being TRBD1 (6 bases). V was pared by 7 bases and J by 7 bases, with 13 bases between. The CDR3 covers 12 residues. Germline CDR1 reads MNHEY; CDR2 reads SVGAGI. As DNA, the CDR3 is TGTGCCAGCATCTCCAGGGGTGGTGGCTACACCTTC. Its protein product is CASISRGGGYTF.

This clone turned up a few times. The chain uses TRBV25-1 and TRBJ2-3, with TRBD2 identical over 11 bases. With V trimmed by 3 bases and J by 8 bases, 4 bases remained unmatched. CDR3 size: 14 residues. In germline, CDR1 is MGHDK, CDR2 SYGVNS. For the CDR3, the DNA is TGTGCCAGCAGTGATAGCGGGGGGGCCTCTACGCAGTATTTT. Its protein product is CASSDSGGASTQYF.

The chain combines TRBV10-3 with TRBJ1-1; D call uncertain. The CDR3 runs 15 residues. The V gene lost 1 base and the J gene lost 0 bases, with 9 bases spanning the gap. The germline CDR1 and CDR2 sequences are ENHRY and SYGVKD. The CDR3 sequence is CAISEFAEMNTEAFF. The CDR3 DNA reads TGTGCCATCAGTGAGTTCGCGGAGATGAACACTGAAGCTTTCTTT.

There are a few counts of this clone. DNA for the CDR3: TGTGCCAGCTCACCAAAGGTGATAGCGGGGGGCGATGAGCAGTTCTTC. Translated: CASSPKVIAGGDEQFF. The rearrangement links TRBV18 to TRBJ2-1; 10 bases align to TRBD2. V trimming: 2 bases; J trimming: 8 bases; junction bases outside the gene matches: 9. The germline CDR1 and CDR2 sequences are KGHSH and LQKENI. This CDR3 contains 16 residues.

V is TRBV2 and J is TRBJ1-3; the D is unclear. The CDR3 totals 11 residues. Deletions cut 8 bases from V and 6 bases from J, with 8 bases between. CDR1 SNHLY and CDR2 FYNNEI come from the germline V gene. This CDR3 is CASAGLNTIYF. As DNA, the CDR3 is TGTGCCAGCGCCGGGTTAAACACCATATATTTT.

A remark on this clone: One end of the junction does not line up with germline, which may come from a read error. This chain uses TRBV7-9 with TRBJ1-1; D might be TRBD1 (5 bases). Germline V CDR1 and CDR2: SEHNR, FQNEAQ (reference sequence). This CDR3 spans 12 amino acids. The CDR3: CSSSSGKTEAFF. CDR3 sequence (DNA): TGTTCCAGCAGCTCAGGGAAAACTGAAGCTTTCTTT. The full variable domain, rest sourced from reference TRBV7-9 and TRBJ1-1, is DTGVSQNPRHKITKRGQNVTFRCDPISEHNRLYWYRQTLGQGPEFLTYFQNEAQLEKSRLLSDRFSAERPKGSFSTLEIQRTEQGDSAMYLCSSSSGKTEAFFGQGTRLTVV.

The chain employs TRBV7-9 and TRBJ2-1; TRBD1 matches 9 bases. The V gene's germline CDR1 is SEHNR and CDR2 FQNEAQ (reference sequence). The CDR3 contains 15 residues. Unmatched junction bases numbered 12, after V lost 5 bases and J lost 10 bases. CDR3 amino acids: CASSHPAGTGREQFF. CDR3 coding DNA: TGTGCCAGCAGCCACCCTGCCGGGACAGGGAGGGAGCAGTTCTTC.